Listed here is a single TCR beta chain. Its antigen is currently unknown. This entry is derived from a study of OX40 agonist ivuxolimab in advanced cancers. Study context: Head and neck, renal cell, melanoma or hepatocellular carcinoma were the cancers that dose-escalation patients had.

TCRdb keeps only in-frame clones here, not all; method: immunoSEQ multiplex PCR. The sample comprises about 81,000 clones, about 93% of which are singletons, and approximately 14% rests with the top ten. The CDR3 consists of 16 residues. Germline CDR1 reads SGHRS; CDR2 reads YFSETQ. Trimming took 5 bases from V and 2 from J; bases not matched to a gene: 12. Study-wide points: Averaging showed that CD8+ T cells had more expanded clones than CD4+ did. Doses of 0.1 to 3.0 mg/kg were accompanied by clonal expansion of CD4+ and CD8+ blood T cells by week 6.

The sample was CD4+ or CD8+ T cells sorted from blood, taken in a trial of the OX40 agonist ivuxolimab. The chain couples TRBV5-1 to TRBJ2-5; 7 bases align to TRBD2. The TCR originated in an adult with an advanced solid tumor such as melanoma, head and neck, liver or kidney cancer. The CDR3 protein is CASRGVGLADQETQYF. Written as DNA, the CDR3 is TGCGCCAGCAGGGGGGTTGGGCTAGCGGATCAAGAGACCCAGTACTTC. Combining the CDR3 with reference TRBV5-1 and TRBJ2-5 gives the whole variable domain KAGVTQTPRYLIKTRGQQVTLSCSPISGHRSVSWYQQTPGQGLQFLFEYFSETQRNKGNFPGRFSGRQFSNSRSEMNVSTLELGDSALYLCASRGVGLADQETQYFGPGTRLLVL.